One and the same sample provided the 19 T cell receptor beta chains below, sequenced in a study of T-cell memory formation after mild COVID-19. MiXCR, applied by TCRdb to the 5' RACE reads, yields one record per CDR3 protein. The sample lists about half a million distinct CDR3 sequences; around a sixth were seen once. The source material was PBMCs or a T cell subset sorted from them (not recorded which). The origin of the receptors is an adult woman who had mild COVID-19 (a few samples of this study predate the infection). Cell type and time point are not known.

CDR3 sequence (DNA): TGTGCCAGCAGCGCAAATCCGGGGGCCCACGAGCAGTACTTC. Its protein is CASSANPGAHEQYF. The chain is built from TRBV7-3 and TRBJ2-7, with D tentatively TRBD1 or TRBD2 (6 bases each). The CDR3 loop spans 14 amino acids. Trimming removed 5 bases from V and 5 bases from J, with 16 bases in between. CDR1 and CDR2 (germline): SGHTA, FQGTGA.

The V and J genes are TRBV10-3 and TRBJ2-1; the D gene is possibly TRBD1 (5 bases). This CDR3 has 15 residues. Trimming took 0 bases from V and 5 from J, leaving 11 bases between them. Per the germline V gene, CDR1 is ENHRY and CDR2 is SYGVKD. The CDR3: CAISESGAANNEQFF. DNA for the CDR3: TGTGCCATCAGTGAGTCAGGGGCCGCTAACAATGAGCAGTTCTTC.

The rearrangement links TRBV5-5 to TRBJ2-4; D remains unclear. V was trimmed by 0 bases and J by 0 bases, leaving 4 bases between them. Germline CDR1 SGHKS, CDR2 YYEKEE (reference sequence). The CDR3 is 14 residues long. This CDR3 reads CASSLGVAKNIQYF. The CDR3 nucleotides are TGTGCCAGCAGCTTGGGTGTAGCCAAAAACATTCAGTACTTC. Filled out from reference TRBV5-5 and TRBJ2-4, the complete variable domain reads DAGVTQSPTHLIKTRGQQVTLRCSPISGHKSVSWYQQVLGQGPQFIFQYYEKEERGRGNFPDRFSARQFPNYSSELNVNALLLGDSALYLCASSLGVAKNIQYFGAGTRLSVL.

This clonotype showed up just a few times. The V and J genes are TRBV27 and TRBJ2-7, with D maybe TRBD1 (7 bases). This CDR3 has 15 residues. Trimming removed 0 bases from V and 4 bases from J, with 13 bases in between. Per the germline V gene, CDR1 is MNHEY and CDR2 is SMNVEV (reference sequence). The DNA for the CDR3 is TGTGCCAGCAGTTTATCCCAGGGGGGAGGATACGAGCAGTACTTC. This gives the protein CASSLSQGGGYEQYF.

The sample holds a few counts of this clonotype. V and J are TRBV6-5 and TRBJ2-3, with 10 positions matching TRBD2. Germline-derived CDR1 and CDR2 are MNHEY and SVGAGI. This CDR3 is built from 16 residues. The V and J ends lost 9 bases and 4 bases, in that order; junction bases with no gene match: 13. The CDR3 nucleotides read TGTGCCAGTTCCCCTCTTAGCGGGGGGTTATCAGATACGCAGTATTTT. This encodes CASSPLSGGLSDTQYF.

In this sample, this clonotype turned up once. The rearrangement joins TRBV18 to TRBJ2-5, with D hard to call. Germline V gene data show CDR1 as KGHSH and CDR2 as LQKENI. V was cut by 0 bases and J by 6 bases, with 8 bases left in between. The CDR3 runs 13 residues. The CDR3 DNA reads as TGTGCCAGCTCACCACCGGTTAGAAAGACCCAGTACTTC. Protein product: CASSPPVRKTQYF.

This sequence joins TRBV30 and TRBJ2-7; D is uncertain. V dropped 3 bases and J dropped 0 bases, with 15 bases sitting between them. Germline CDR1 reads GTSNPN; CDR2 reads SVGIG (reference sequence). The CDR3 has 15 residues. The CDR3 DNA reads as TGTGCCTGGAGGGATCGACTGATGAACTCCTACGAGCAGTACTTC. Its translation: CAWRDRLMNSYEQYF.

V is TRBV29-1 and J is TRBJ2-1; possibly TRBD2 for D (6 bases). The germline CDR1 and CDR2 sequences are SQVTM and ANQGSEA. The CDR3 has 11 residues. Trimming took off 4 bases at V and 9 bases at J, with 10 bases between the two ends. In nucleotides, the CDR3 is TGCAGCGTTGGGGCGGGAAGTGAGCAGTTCTTC. Amino acids: CSVGAGSEQFF.

This clonotype was observed a few times. The DNA of the CDR3 is TGTGCCAGCAGCAGCATACAGGGTAGCGAGCAGTACTTC. Translating it yields CASSSIQGSEQYF. The gene calls are TRBV12-3 or TRBV12-4 and TRBJ2-7; tentative D call: TRBD1 (6 bases). The CDR3 is 13 amino acids. V lost 6 bases and J 6 bases, leaving 15 bases between the germline ends.

This clonotype was counted many times. The rearrangement uses TRBV12-3 or TRBV12-4 and TRBJ2-2, with TRBD2 matching over 9 bases. J gave up 2 bases and V 6 bases, and 4 bases lay outside the gene matches. The CDR3 has 15 residues. The chain's CDR3 is CASRIAGVNTGELFF. The CDR3 DNA follows: TGTGCCAGCAGGATAGCGGGGGTCAACACCGGGGAGCTGTTTTTT.

The chain joins TRBV5-4 to TRBJ2-6, with 7 bases that match TRBD1. J was trimmed by 2 bases and V by 2 bases; bases with no gene match: 1. CDR3 length equals 15 residues. CDR1 and CDR2 from the germline V gene are SGHNT and YYREEE (reference sequence). CDR3 bases: TGTGCCAGCAGCTTTGACAGGGCTGGGGCCAACGTCCTGACTTTC. Its translation: CASSFDRAGANVLTF.

V and J are TRBV11-3 and TRBJ2-1; no clear D gene. Germline V CDR1 and CDR2: SGHNT, YENEEA. This CDR3 is 13 amino acids long. Trimming removed 2 bases at V and 4 bases at J, with 6 bases between. The CDR3 region has the DNA TGTGCCAGCAGCTTAAATTGGTACAATGAGCAGTTCTTC. It encodes CASSLNWYNEQFF.

The CDR3 sequence: CASSQGDRDTEAFF. CDR3 bases: TGTGCCAGCAGCCAAGGGGACAGGGACACTGAAGCTTTCTTT. The chain combines TRBV4-2 with TRBJ1-1, with 9 positions matching TRBD1. CDR3 size: 14 residues. The J segment lost 3 bases and the V segment lost 1 base, leaving 0 bases of the junction unmatched. Germline CDR1 reads LGHNA; CDR2 reads YNFKEQ.

This chain links TRBV10-3 with TRBJ2-1; a possible D gene is TRBD2 (5 bases). Trimming left V 8 bases short and J 0 bases short, with 8 bases between. Germline values: CDR1 ENHRY, CDR2 SYGVKD. The CDR3 extends over 13 amino acids. CDR3 DNA sequence: TGTGCCATCTTAGCGCCCTCCTACAATGAGCAGTTCTTC. It encodes CAILAPSYNEQFF.

The table lists this clonotype with a few counts. This rearrangement joins TRBV18 to TRBJ1-1; D perhaps matches TRBD1 (6 bases). V was clipped by 3 bases and J by 1 base, with 21 bases between them. Germline V gives CDR1 KGHSH, CDR2 LQKENI. The CDR3 contains 18 residues. This CDR3 reads CASSPRGGGPMGNTEAFF. CDR3 coding DNA: TGTGCCAGCTCACCCCGAGGGGGGGGGCCCATGGGGAACACTGAAGCTTTCTTT.

There are many counts of this clonotype. An end of the junction differs from the germline gene, which may be a read error. CDR3 region: CASSLGVEAFF. In DNA form, the CDR3 reads TGTGCCAGCAGCTTGGGGGTTGAAGCTTTCTTT. This chain joins TRBV5-1 and TRBJ1-1; a possible D gene is TRBD1 (5 bases). Germline lookup yields CDR1 SGHRS and CDR2 YFSETQ. CDR3 length: 11 amino acids. Full variable domain (remainder filled in from reference TRBV5-1 and TRBJ1-1): KAGVTQTPRYLIKTRGQQVTLSCSPISGHRSVSWYQQTPGQGLQFLFEYFSETQRNKGNFPGRFSGRQFSNSRSEMNVSTLELGDSALYLCASSLGVEAFFGQGTRLTVV.

This clonotype was observed a few times. The gene calls are TRBV4-1 and TRBJ2-3; a weak D match, TRBD2 (6 bases). V dropped 2 bases and J dropped 0 bases, with 15 bases sitting between them. CDR1 and CDR2 from the germline V gene are MGHRA and YSYEKL. The CDR3 spans 17 residues. The CDR3 DNA is TGCGCCAGCAGCCAACCCCTGGGCGGGGCTAGCACAGATACGCAGTATTTT. Protein product: CASSQPLGGASTDTQYF.

This clonotype was counted between two and nine times. This chain connects TRBV7-9 to TRBJ2-1; 10 bases are a match to TRBD2. CDR1 and CDR2 (germline): SEHNR, FQNEAQ (reference sequence). This CDR3 region has 17 residues. J was trimmed by 8 bases and V by 5 bases; bases with no gene match: 15. CDR3 nucleotides: TGTGCCAGCAGCCCATCGAGCGGGCTAGCGGGAGTCGATGAGCAGTTCTTC. Translating it yields CASSPSSGLAGVDEQFF.

This chain connects TRBV25-1 to TRBJ2-7, with no clear D. V lost 8 bases and J 2 bases, leaving 7 bases between the germline ends. The CDR3 is 11 amino acids. The germline V gene has CDR1 MGHDK and CDR2 SYGVNS. In DNA, the CDR3 is TGTGCCAGCGGCCTTGCCTACGAGCAGTACTTC. Translated, it gives CASGLAYEQYF.